The clone carrying this T cell receptor beta chain appeared once. Its matching antigen is unknown. A J-beta primer mix and a sample-barcoded 5' primer were used in a second PCR of about 7 to 11 cycles. TCRdb independently ran MiXCR on the 5' RACE reads; one entry per CDR3 protein. Of over a million distinct CDR3 sequences in the sample, around two fifths are singletons; the top ten hold roughly 7.7%. These data belong to a study of blood T cells in healthy people across ages. Points from the study as a whole: Naive CD4+ cell counts and diversity both ran higher in long-lived than in aged donors. Any conclusive comparison of naive versus antigen-experienced cells was prevented by using unsorted PBMCs.

This TCR came from a woman between 18 and 30 years old in good health. Sequencing was performed on blood.

CDR3: CASSMGTSGGADEQFF. For the CDR3, the DNA is TGTGCCAGCAGCATGGGGACTAGCGGGGGGGCTGATGAGCAGTTCTTC. The chain is built from TRBV5-5 and TRBJ2-1, with 16 bases aligning to TRBD2. The length of the CDR3 is 16 residues. In germline, CDR1 is SGHKS, CDR2 YYEKEE (reference sequence). Trimming removed 4 bases from V and 8 bases from J; junction bases left unmatched: 6.